What follows are 24 T cell receptor beta chains derived from one specimen sequenced in a study of Graves' ophthalmopathy and Graves' hyperthyroidism. Transcripts of RNA were the source for amplifying TCR beta CDR3 regions. An initial RT-PCR round employing HTBI primers preceded a second-round multiplex PCR. Each CDR3 protein is one row after TCRdb ran MiXCR on the multiplex PCR reads. The sample lists a few hundred thousand distinct CDR3 sequences, 17% occurring once. Sequencing was carried out using peripheral blood. These receptor sequences come from an adult man with Graves' ophthalmopathy.

The sample holds a few counts of this clonotype. The chain employs TRBV3-1 and TRBJ1-6, with 8 nucleotides matching TRBD1. Looked up from germline, CDR1 is LGHDT and CDR2 is YNNKEL (reference sequence). V gave up 1 base and J gave up 4 bases; unmatched junction bases: 0. This CDR3 has 15 amino acids. CDR3 coding DNA: TGTGCCAGCAGCCAAGGGACAGGGTATAATTCACCCCTCCACTTT. Its translation is CASSQGTGYNSPLHF.

This clonotype was detected ten times or more. The chain recombines TRBV12-3 or TRBV12-4 with TRBJ1-5; the D gene is possibly TRBD1 (5 bases). Trimming shortened V by 1 base and J by 1 base, and 14 bases separated the two germline ends. This CDR3 has 17 residues. The CDR3 loop is CASSLGVGQDSNQPQHF. The DNA of the CDR3 is TGTGCCAGCAGTTTAGGAGTGGGGCAGGACAGCAATCAGCCCCAGCATTTT.

Points on this clonotype: The junction and the germline gene differ at one end; a read error may be behind it. The chain recombines TRBV7-3 with TRBJ2-4; 7 bases fit TRBD2. Per the germline V gene, CDR1 is SGHTA and CDR2 is FQGTGA. The CDR3 covers 14 residues. Written as DNA, the CDR3 is TGTGCCAGCAGTTTGGGGAGGGTCAAAGACATTCAGTACTTC. It yields the protein CASSLGRVKDIQYF.

This clonotype was picked up many times. The rearrangement uses TRBV28 and TRBJ1-1; D gene ambiguous. CDR1 and CDR2 (germline): MDHEN, SYDVKM. V lost 3 bases to trimming and J lost 7 bases, with 9 bases between them. The CDR3 consists of 12 residues. The CDR3 DNA is TGTGCCAGCAGTTTTTCGATCAGTGAAGCTTTCTTT. It codes for CASSFSISEAFF.

The chain employs TRBV12-3 or TRBV12-4 and TRBJ2-7, with 12 bases that match TRBD2. Trimming took 5 bases from V and 0 from J; bases not matched to a gene: 8. The CDR3 is 17 residues long. CDR3 sequence reads: CASSPSGLAGNSYEQYF. CDR3 nucleotide sequence: TGTGCCAGCAGTCCTTCTGGACTAGCGGGAAACTCCTACGAGCAGTACTTC.

This clonotype has a count of ten or more. This chain uses TRBV4-1 with TRBJ1-6; 7 bases match TRBD1. V was pared by 1 base and J by 8 bases, with 11 bases of the junction left unmatched. CDR3 length equals 17 residues. Germline V gene lookup returns CDR1 MGHRA and CDR2 YSYEKL. The CDR3 coding sequence is TGCGCCAGCAGCCAAGTTCCCGGCGGGACAGCCTATTCACCCCTCCACTTT. Protein sequence: CASSQVPGGTAYSPLHF.

This chain uses TRBV28 with TRBJ2-7; perhaps TRBD2 as D (5 bases). V was pared by 2 bases and J by 6 bases, with 23 bases between. Germline CDR1 and CDR2: MDHEN and SYDVKM. This CDR3 has 17 amino acids. CDR3 bases: TGTGCCAGCAGTTTACGAGGGCAGGTTTTTGCGAACTGCGAGCAGTACTTC. Translating gives CASSLRGQVFANCEQYF. Supplemented by reference TRBV28 and TRBJ2-7, the full variable domain reads DVKVTQSSRYLVKRTGEKVFLECVQDMDHENMFWYRQDPGLGLRLIYFSYDVKMKEKGDIPEGYSVSREKKERFSLILESASTNQTSMYLCASSLRGQVFANCEQYFGPGTRLTVT.

This clonotype came up a few times. The V and J genes are TRBV28 and TRBJ1-2; TRBD1 is a possible D gene (5 bases). The V and J ends lost 5 bases and 2 bases respectively, with 15 bases between them. There are 15 residues in the CDR3. In germline, CDR1 is MDHEN, CDR2 SYDVKM. The CDR3 nucleotides read TGTGCCAGCAGTCCGCCGGGACGGGTGAACTATGGCTACACCTTC. Its translation: CASSPPGRVNYGYTF.

This clonotype was detected many times. The chain employs TRBV13 and TRBJ2-7, with a possible D match to TRBD1 (6 bases). The CDR3 covers 14 residues. Trimming took 3 bases from V and 5 from J, leaving 14 bases between them. The germline V gene encodes CDR1 PRHDT and CDR2 FYEKMQ (reference sequence). CDR3 nucleotide sequence: TGTGCCAGCAGCTTGACAGGTTTTGACAACGAGCAGTACTTC. Its translation: CASSLTGFDNEQYF.

In the case of this clonotype: A read error may account for a junction end that differs from germline. V is TRBV12-3 or TRBV12-4 and J is TRBJ2-7; possible D gene TRBD1, 7 bases. The CDR3 is 11 amino acids. CDR3 amino acids: CASSRGTEIIF. CDR3 coding DNA: TGTGCCAGCAGCCGCGGGACAGAAATTATCTTC.

This clonotype is medium-sized (0.01 to 0.1%) by share. The CDR3, as DNA: TGTGCCAGCAGTGGAACCGGCCTAATGCGCGACGAGCAGTACTTC. It codes for CASSGTGLMRDEQYF. This chain links TRBV27 with TRBJ2-7; no clear D. Germline CDR1 reads MNHEY; CDR2 reads SMNVEV (reference sequence). V gave up 5 bases and J gave up 5 bases, with 19 bases separating them. There are 15 residues in the CDR3.

This clonotype was seen a handful of times. The genes are TRBV5-4 and TRBJ2-7, with D perhaps matching TRBD2 (6 bases). The CDR3 loop spans 14 amino acids. Germline-derived CDR1 and CDR2 are SGHNT and YYREEE (reference sequence). With 3 bases removed from V and 2 bases from J, the gap between germline ends came to 12 bases. CDR3 loop: CASSSYSGAYEQYF. The CDR3 bases are TGTGCCAGCAGCTCATACTCGGGGGCCTACGAGCAGTACTTC.

This clonotype was seen repeatedly, ten times or more. V is TRBV4-2 and J is TRBJ2-3; TRBD2 aligns across 9 bases. Trimming removed 4 bases from V and 6 bases from J; junction bases left unmatched: 14. This CDR3 is 17 amino acids long. Germline CDR1 reads LGHNA; CDR2 reads YNFKEQ. The CDR3 region is CASSRSGPSGVDDTQYF. DNA of the CDR3: TGTGCCAGCAGCCGTTCAGGGCCTAGCGGGGTTGACGATACGCAGTATTTT.

The chain has TRBV30 and TRBJ1-5, with 7 bases matching TRBD1. V dropped 5 bases and J dropped 5; count of bases not matched to a gene: 6. Germline V gene sequence: CDR1 GTSNPN, CDR2 SVGIG (reference sequence). This CDR3 contains 13 residues. CDR3 amino acids: CAWGGQGDQPQHF. The CDR3 DNA is TGTGCCTGGGGGGGGCAGGGGGATCAGCCCCAGCATTTT.

This clonotype appeared many times. V gene TRBV6-1 combines with J gene TRBJ2-7, with D possibly TRBD1 on 6 matching bases. The CDR3 is 11 amino acids. Trimming took 8 bases from V and 3 from J, leaving 8 bases between them. CDR1 and CDR2 (germline): MNHNS, SASEGT. CDR3 region: CASPGVYEQYF. DNA for the CDR3: TGTGCCAGCCCAGGGGTCTACGAGCAGTACTTC.

This clonotype was found a few times. The gene calls are TRBV30 and TRBJ1-6; D is undetermined. This CDR3 is 15 amino acids long. CDR1 and CDR2 (germline): GTSNPN, SVGIG (reference sequence). V was pared by 2 bases and J by 6 bases, with 14 bases between. As DNA, the CDR3 is TGTGCCTGGAGTTTGCCCCCCGCTACTAATTCACCCCTCCACTTT. Amino acids: CAWSLPPATNSPLHF. The full variable domain, rest sourced from reference TRBV30 and TRBJ1-6, is SQTIHQWPATLVQPVGSPLSLECTVEGTSNPNLYWYRQAAGRGLQLLFYSVGIGQISSEVPQNLSASRPQDRQFILSSKKLLLSDSGFYLCAWSLPPATNSPLHFGNGTRLTVT.

This clonotype has only a few counts. The V call is TRBV3-1, the J call TRBJ2-7; possible D gene TRBD1, 6 bases. V dropped 1 base and J dropped 5 bases, with 15 bases sitting between them. Germline V gives CDR1 LGHDT, CDR2 YNNKEL (reference sequence). The CDR3 contains 15 residues. The CDR3 protein is CASSQAGAMGDEQYF. DNA of the CDR3: TGTGCCAGCAGCCAAGCAGGGGCCATGGGCGACGAGCAGTACTTC.

Only a few counts were recorded for this clonotype. The rearrangement links TRBV6-1 to TRBJ1-1, with 9 bases identical to TRBD1. CDR1 is MNHNS and CDR2 is SASEGT in the germline V gene. CDR3 length: 14 amino acids. J lost 6 bases, V lost 5 bases, and 7 bases had no gene match. DNA for the CDR3: TGTGCCAGCAGTAGGGACAGGGATGTACCTGAAGCTTTCTTT. Its protein product is CASSRDRDVPEAFF.

The sample holds many counts of this clonotype. The rearrangement joins TRBV20-1 to TRBJ1-1; 9 bases agree with TRBD1. CDR1 and CDR2 from the germline V gene are DFQATT and SNEGSKA (reference sequence). J lost 1 base, V lost 1 base, and 7 bases had no gene match. The CDR3 sequence is 16 residues long. Here the CDR3 DNA reads TGCAGTGCTAGAGTGAACGGGGACAGGGCGAACACTGAAGCTTTCTTT. This encodes CSARVNGDRANTEAFF.

This chain joins TRBV28 and TRBJ1-2, with TRBD1 identical over 8 bases. Per germline, CDR1 MDHEN and CDR2 SYDVKM. The CDR3 has 16 amino acids. The junction had 7 bases not matched to a gene; V was cut back by 1 base and J by 3 bases. CDR3 amino acids: CASSLLGQGAYYGYTF. DNA of the CDR3: TGTGCCAGCAGTTTATTGGGGCAGGGGGCTTACTATGGCTACACCTTC.

This clonotype was seen ten or more times. The chain has TRBV6-5 and TRBJ1-3; D may be TRBD1 (6 bases). This CDR3 has 14 amino acids. Germline values: CDR1 MNHEY, CDR2 SVGAGI. The V end lost 5 bases, the J end lost 0 bases, and 8 bases lay between the germline ends. The chain's CDR3 is CASSLGGSGNTIYF. In DNA, the CDR3 is TGTGCCAGCAGTCTAGGGGGCTCTGGAAACACCATATATTTT.

This clonotype was picked up many times. The CDR3 region has the DNA TGTGCCAGCTCACAACCAGGGGTGGACTATGGCTACACCTTC. This gives the protein CASSQPGVDYGYTF. V gene TRBV18 combines with J gene TRBJ1-2; possible D gene TRBD1, 6 bases. V lost 4 bases, J lost 3 bases, and 12 bases lay in between. Per germline, CDR1 KGHSH and CDR2 LQKENI. This CDR3 has 14 residues.

This clonotype was seen ten or more times. This chain links TRBV5-1 with TRBJ1-1; TRBD1 agrees at 8 bases. The CDR3 length is 14 residues. The J segment lost 7 bases and the V segment lost 4 bases, leaving 9 bases of the junction unmatched. Germline loops: CDR1 SGHRS, CDR2 YFSETQ. CDR3 sequence reads: CASSEIDRGDEAFF. The DNA for the CDR3 is TGCGCCAGCAGCGAAATCGACAGGGGCGATGAAGCTTTCTTT. Complete variable domain (other parts from reference TRBV5-1 and TRBJ1-1): KAGVTQTPRYLIKTRGQQVTLSCSPISGHRSVSWYQQTPGQGLQFLFEYFSETQRNKGNFPGRFSGRQFSNSRSEMNVSTLELGDSALYLCASSEIDRGDEAFFGQGTRLTVV.

There are many counts of this clonotype. The V and J genes are TRBV6-5 and TRBJ1-2; the D gene is possibly TRBD1 (6 bases). This CDR3 is built from 12 residues. V was trimmed by 8 bases and J by 8 bases, leaving 15 bases between them. Germline V lookup: CDR1 MNHEY, CDR2 SVGAGI. This chain's CDR3 is CASLSGARGYTF. As DNA, the CDR3 is TGTGCCAGCTTGTCAGGGGCTCGGGGCTACACCTTC.